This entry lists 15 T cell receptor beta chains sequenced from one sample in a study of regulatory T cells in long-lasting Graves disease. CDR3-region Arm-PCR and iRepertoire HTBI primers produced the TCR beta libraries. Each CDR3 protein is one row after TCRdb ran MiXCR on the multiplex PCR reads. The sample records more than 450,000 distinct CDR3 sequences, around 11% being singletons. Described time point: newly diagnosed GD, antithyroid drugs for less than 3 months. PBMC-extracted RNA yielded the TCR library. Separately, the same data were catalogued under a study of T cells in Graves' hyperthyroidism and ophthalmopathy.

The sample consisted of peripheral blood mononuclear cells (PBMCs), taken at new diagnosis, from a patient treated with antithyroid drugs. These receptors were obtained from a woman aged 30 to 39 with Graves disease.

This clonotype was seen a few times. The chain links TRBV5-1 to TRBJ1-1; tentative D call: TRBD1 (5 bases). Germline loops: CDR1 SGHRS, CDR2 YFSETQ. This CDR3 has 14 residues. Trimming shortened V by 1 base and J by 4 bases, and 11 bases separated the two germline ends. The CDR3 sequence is CASSLTGHGTEAFF. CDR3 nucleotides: TGCGCCAGCAGCTTGACAGGTCATGGCACTGAAGCTTTCTTT. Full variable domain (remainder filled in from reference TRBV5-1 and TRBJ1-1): KAGVTQTPRYLIKTRGQQVTLSCSPISGHRSVSWYQQTPGQGLQFLFEYFSETQRNKGNFPGRFSGRQFSNSRSEMNVSTLELGDSALYLCASSLTGHGTEAFFGQGTRLTVV.

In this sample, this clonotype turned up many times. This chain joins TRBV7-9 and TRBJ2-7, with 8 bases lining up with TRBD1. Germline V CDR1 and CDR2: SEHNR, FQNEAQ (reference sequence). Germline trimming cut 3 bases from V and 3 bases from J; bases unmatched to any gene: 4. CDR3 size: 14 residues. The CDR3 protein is CASSFSGQGYEQYF. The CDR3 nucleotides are TGTGCCAGCAGCTTCTCAGGACAGGGCTACGAGCAGTACTTC.

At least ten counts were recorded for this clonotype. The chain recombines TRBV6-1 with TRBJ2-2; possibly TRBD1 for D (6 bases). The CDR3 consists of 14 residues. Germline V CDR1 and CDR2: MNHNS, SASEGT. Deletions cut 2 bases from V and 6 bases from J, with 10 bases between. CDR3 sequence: CASSEQTGPGELFF. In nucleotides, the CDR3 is TGTGCCAGCAGTGAACAAACAGGGCCCGGGGAGCTGTTTTTT.

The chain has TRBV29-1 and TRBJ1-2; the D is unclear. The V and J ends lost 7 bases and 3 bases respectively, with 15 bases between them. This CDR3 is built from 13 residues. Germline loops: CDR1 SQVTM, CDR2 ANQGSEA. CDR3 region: CSAPARKHYGYTF. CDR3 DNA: TGCAGCGCCCCGGCAAGGAAGCACTATGGCTACACCTTC. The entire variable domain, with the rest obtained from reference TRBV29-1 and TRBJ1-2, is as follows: SAVISQKPSRDICQRGTSLTIQCQVDSQVTMMFWYRQQPGQSLTLIATANQGSEATYESGFVIDKFPISRPNLTFSTLTVSNMSPEDSSIYLCSAPARKHYGYTFGSGTRLTVV.

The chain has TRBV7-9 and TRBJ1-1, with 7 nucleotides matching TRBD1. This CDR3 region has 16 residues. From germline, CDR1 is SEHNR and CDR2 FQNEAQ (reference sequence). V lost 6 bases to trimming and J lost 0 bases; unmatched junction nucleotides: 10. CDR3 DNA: TGTGCCAGCAGTACTGCGGGGACAGCCCTGAACACTGAAGCTTTCTTT. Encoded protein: CASSTAGTALNTEAFF.

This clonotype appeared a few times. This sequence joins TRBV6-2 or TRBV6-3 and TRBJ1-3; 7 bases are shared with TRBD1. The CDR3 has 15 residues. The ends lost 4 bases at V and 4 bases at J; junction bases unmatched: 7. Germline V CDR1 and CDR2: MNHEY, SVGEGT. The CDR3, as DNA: TGTGCCAGCAGTTCCCCCGCGACAGGGGGAAACACCATATATTTT. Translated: CASSSPATGGNTIYF.

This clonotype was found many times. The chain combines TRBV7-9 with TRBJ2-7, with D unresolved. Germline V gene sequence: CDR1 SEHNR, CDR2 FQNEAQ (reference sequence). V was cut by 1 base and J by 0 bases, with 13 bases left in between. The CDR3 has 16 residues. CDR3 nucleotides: TGTGCCAGCAGCTTAGAATACGCCAGGAACTCCTACGAGCAGTACTTC. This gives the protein CASSLEYARNSYEQYF.

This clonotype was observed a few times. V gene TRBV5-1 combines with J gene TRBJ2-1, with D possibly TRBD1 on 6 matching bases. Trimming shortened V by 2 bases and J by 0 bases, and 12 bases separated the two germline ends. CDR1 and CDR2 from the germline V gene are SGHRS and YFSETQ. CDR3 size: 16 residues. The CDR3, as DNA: TGCGCCAGCAGCTTTGCAGGGGAAAGCTCCTACAATGAGCAGTTCTTC. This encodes CASSFAGESSYNEQFF.

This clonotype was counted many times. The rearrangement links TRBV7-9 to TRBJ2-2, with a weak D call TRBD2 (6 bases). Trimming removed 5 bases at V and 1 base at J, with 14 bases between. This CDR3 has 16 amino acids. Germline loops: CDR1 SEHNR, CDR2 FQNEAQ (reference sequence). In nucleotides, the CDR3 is TGTGCCAGCAGCCACACGGCGGGACGGAACACCGGGGAGCTGTTTTTT. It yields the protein CASSHTAGRNTGELFF.

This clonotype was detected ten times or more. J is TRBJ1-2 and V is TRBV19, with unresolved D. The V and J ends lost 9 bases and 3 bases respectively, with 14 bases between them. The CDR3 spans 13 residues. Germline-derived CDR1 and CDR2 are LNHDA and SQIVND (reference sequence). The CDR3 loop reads CASSIDGDYGYTF. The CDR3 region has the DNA TGTGCCAGCAGCATTGACGGTGACTATGGCTACACCTTC. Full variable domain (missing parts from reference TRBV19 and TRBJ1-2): DGGITQSPKYLFRKEGQNVTLSCEQNLNHDAMYWYRQDPGQGLRLIYYSQIVNDFQKGDIAEGYSVSREKKESFPLTVTSAQKNPTAFYLCASSIDGDYGYTFGSGTRLTVV.

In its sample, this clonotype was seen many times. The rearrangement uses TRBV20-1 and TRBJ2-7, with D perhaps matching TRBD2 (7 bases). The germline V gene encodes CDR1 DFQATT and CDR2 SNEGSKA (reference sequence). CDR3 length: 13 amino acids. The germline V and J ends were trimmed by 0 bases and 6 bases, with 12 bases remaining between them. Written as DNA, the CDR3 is TGCAGTGCTAGAGAACGAGGGGGGGGCGAGCAGTACTTC. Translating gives CSARERGGGEQYF.

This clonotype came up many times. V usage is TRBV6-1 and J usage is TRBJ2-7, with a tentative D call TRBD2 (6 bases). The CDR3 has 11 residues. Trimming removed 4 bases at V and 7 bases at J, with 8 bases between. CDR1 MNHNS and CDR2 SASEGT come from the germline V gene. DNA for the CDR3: TGTGCCAGCAGTGGACGGGGGGAGCAGTACTTC. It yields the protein CASSGRGEQYF.

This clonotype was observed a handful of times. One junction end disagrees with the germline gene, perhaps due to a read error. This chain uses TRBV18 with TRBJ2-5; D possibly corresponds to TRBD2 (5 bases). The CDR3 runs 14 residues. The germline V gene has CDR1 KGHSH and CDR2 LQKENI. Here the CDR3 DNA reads TGTACCAGCTCACCGCCCAGTCGGGGTGAGACCCAGTACTTC. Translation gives CTSSPPSRGETQYF.

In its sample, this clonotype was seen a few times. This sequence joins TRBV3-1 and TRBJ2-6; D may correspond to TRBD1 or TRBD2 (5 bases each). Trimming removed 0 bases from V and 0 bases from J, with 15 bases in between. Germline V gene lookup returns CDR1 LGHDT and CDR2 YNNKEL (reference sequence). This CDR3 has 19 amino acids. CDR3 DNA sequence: TGTGCCAGCAGCCAAGAAGTTGGGGGTGGGTCCTCTGGGGCCAACGTCCTGACTTTC. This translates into CASSQEVGGGSSGANVLTF.

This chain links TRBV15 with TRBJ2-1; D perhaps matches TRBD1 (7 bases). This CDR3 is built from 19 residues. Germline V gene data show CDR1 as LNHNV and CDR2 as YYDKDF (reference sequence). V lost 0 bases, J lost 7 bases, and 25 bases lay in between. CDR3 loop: CATSRDLRRGRPGRNEQFF. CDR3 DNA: TGTGCCACCAGCAGAGATCTCAGGAGGGGGCGACCGGGGCGAAATGAGCAGTTCTTC.